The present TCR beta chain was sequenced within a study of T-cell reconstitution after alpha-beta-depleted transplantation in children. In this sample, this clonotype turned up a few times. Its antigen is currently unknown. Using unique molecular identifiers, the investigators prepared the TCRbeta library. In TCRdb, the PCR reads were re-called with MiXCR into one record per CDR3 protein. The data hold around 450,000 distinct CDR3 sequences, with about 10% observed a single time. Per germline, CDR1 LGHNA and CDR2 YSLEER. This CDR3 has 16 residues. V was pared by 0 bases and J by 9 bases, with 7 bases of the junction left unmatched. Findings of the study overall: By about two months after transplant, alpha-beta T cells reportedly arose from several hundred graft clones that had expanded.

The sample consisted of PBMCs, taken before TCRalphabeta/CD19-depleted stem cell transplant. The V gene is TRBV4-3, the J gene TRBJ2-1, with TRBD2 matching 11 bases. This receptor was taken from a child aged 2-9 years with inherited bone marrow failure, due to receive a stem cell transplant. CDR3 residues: CASSQEVAGGLPEQFF. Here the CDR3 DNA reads TGCGCCAGCAGCCAAGAAGTAGCGGGAGGGCTCCCTGAGCAGTTCTTC.